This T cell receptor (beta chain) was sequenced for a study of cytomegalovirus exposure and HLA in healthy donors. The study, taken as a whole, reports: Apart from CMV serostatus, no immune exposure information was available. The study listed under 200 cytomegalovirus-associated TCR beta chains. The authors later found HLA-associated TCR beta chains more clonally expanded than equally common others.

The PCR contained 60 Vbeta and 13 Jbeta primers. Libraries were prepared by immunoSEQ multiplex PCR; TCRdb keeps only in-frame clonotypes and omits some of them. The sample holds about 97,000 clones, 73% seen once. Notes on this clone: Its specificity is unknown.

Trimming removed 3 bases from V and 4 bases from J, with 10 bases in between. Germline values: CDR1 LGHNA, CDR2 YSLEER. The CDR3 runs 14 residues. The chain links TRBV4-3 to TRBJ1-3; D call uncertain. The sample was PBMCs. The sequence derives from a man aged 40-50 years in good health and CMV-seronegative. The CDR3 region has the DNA TGCGCCAGCAGCCACGATTTAAGCGGAAACACCATATATTTT. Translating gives CASSHDLSGNTIYF.